This TCR beta chain was sequenced for a study of T cells in localized non-small cell lung cancer. Some clones are missing from TCRdb's copy, which holds only in-frame ones; the method was immunoSEQ multiplex PCR. This table has 40,000 to 55,000 clones, 65% to 90% appearing once. The study, taken as a whole, reports: Clonality peaked in uninvolved adjacent lung rather than tumor. Longer survival (overall) was linked to higher T cell density in blood. Tumor samples were not multi-region, leaving intratumor heterogeneity unexcluded. The study detected a median approximately 55 of the top 100 tumor clones in adjacent lung.

With respect to this clone: Its antigen is not identified.

Germline V gene lookup returns CDR1 SNHLY and CDR2 FYNNEI. The CDR3 has 14 amino acids. Deletions cut 2 bases from V and 4 bases from J, with 11 bases between. This receptor was obtained from a man between 40 and 75 years old with stage III lung adenocarcinoma. The J gene is TRBJ1-1, the V gene TRBV2; D unclear. The sample here was peripheral blood mononuclear cells, taken before any cancer treatment. This CDR3 is CASSERAQSTEAFF. CDR3 in DNA: TGTGCCAGCAGTGAACGGGCCCAAAGCACTGAAGCTTTCTTT.